This T cell receptor beta chain stems from a study of T cells after yellow fever vaccination. MiXCR was run by TCRdb on the 5' RACE reads, yielding one entry per CDR3 protein. Of about 340,000 distinct CDR3 sequences listed, approximately 9% were seen once; the top ten hold about 20%. CDR3 length: 16 amino acids. The germline V gene encodes CDR1 SEHNR and CDR2 FQNEAQ (reference sequence). Between the trimmed V and J ends, which lost 6 bases and 7 bases, there was a span of 22 bases. This TCR derives from a man between 18 and 29 years old who received the YFV17D yellow fever vaccine. The specimen was PBMCs, collected on the day of the first yellow fever vaccination. The rearrangement uses TRBV7-9 and TRBJ2-1; perhaps TRBD1 as D (6 bases). In DNA, the CDR3 is TGTGCCAGCAGGGGACCGGGACACCGGGCGTTTAATGAGCAGTTCTTC. This sequence encodes CASRGPGHRAFNEQFF.